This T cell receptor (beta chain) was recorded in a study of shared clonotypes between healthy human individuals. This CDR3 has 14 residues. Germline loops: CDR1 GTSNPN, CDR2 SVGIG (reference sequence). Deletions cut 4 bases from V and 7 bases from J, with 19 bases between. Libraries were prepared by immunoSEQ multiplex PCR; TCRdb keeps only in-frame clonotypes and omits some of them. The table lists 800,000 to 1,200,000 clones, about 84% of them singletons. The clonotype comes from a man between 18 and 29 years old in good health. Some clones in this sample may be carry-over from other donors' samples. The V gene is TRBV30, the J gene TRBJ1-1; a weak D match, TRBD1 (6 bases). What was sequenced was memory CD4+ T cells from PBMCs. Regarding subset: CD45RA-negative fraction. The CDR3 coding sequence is TGTGCCTGGAACTCCGCCGGGGGGCTAATTGAAGCTTTCTTT. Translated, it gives CAWNSAGGLIEAFF.